Listed here are 6 T cell receptor beta chains from one sample, sequenced in a study of monozygotic twins with inflammatory bowel disease. With the 5' RACE reads reprocessed, TCRdb shows one record per CDR3 protein and no DNA. The listing contains some 130,000 distinct CDR3 sequences. The specimen was blood. All receptors come from a human donor with ulcerative colitis or Crohn's disease, or a healthy co-twin of an affected twin (not recorded which).

The V and J genes are TRBV3-1 and TRBJ2-2; TCRdb selects TRBD2, and the lack of DNA leaves this call unchecked. Germline CDR1 is LGHDT and CDR2 is YNNKEL (reference sequence). This CDR3 has 16 residues. The CDR3 spells CASSQVFGRATGELFF.

The rearrangement links TRBV5-6 to TRBJ2-2. The CDR3 covers 12 residues. Looked up from germline, CDR1 is SGHDT and CDR2 is YYEEEE. CDR3 loop: CASSLAVGELFF.

The CDR3 spells CASSLGSLTGVFF. The genes are TRBV7-3 and TRBJ2-1; lacking DNA, the TRBD1 call made by TCRdb goes unchecked. The CDR3 contains 13 residues. The germline CDR1 and CDR2 sequences are SGHTA and FQGTGA.

The chain employs TRBV28 and TRBJ2-2; the D call of TRBD1 rests on TCRdb alone, since no DNA is present to check it. Per the germline V gene, CDR1 is MDHEN and CDR2 is SYDVKM. The CDR3 runs 13 residues. The CDR3 protein is CASRGGGSGELFF.

The V and J genes are TRBV5-1 and TRBJ1-2; the D call from TCRdb, TRBD1, cannot be confirmed without DNA. Germline V lookup: CDR1 SGHRS, CDR2 YFSETQ. The CDR3 runs to 14 residues. The CDR3 sequence: CASSLEAPGILYTF.

The chain employs TRBV6-5 and TRBJ1-3. The germline V gene encodes CDR1 MNHEY and CDR2 SVGAGI. CDR3 length: 15 amino acids. CDR3 sequence reads: CASSYLPGSGNTIYF.